Listed here are 9 T cell receptor beta chains from one sample, sequenced in a study of beta chain features in type 1 diabetes. The whole isolated RNA underwent reverse transcription, so sequencing captured expressed TCRB transcripts. Method: immunoSEQ multiplex PCR; TCRdb's copy keeps in-frame clones and lacks some. The sample shows some 400,000 clones, less than 15% of them seen only once. The sequenced material came from naive CD4+ T cells from blood. The receptors stem from a young woman in good health.

The chain employs TRBV18 and TRBJ2-1; TRBD1 aligns across 7 bases. The CDR3 has 16 residues. Germline V CDR1 and CDR2: KGHSH, LQKENI. After removal of 2 bases from V and 1 base from J, the junction contained 5 bases not matched to a gene. The CDR3 loop reads CASSPATGRSYNEQFF. DNA of the CDR3: TGTGCCAGCTCACCAGCGACAGGGCGGTCCTACAATGAGCAGTTCTTC.

The sample holds a few counts of this clone. This chain connects TRBV9 to TRBJ1-2, with D tentatively TRBD1 (6 bases). In germline, CDR1 is SGDLS, CDR2 YYNGEE. Between the trimmed V and J ends, which lost 4 bases and 6 bases, there was a span of 10 bases. This CDR3 contains 12 residues. The CDR3 reads CASSLTGDGYTF. The CDR3 DNA reads as TGTGCCAGCAGCCTGACAGGTGATGGCTACACCTTC.

This clone was seen a handful of times. J is TRBJ1-1 and V is TRBV28; 7 nucleotides line up with TRBD1. CDR1 is MDHEN, CDR2 SYDVKM, per germline. The CDR3 sequence is 14 residues long. Unmatched junction bases numbered 10, after V lost 8 bases and J lost 4 bases. This chain's CDR3 is CASLGGGAGTEAFF. The CDR3 DNA sequence: TGTGCCAGCCTTGGAGGGGGCGCGGGCACTGAAGCTTTCTTT. The variable domain in full, with the rest retrieved from reference TRBV28 and TRBJ1-1, is DVKVTQSSRYLVKRTGEKVFLECVQDMDHENMFWYRQDPGLGLRLIYFSYDVKMKEKGDIPEGYSVSREKKERFSLILESASTNQTSMYLCASLGGGAGTEAFFGQGTRLTVV.

This clone was detected a few times. The chain recombines TRBV4-1 with TRBJ1-4, with TRBD1 as a possible D gene (5 bases). The CDR3 length is 16 residues. CDR1 MGHRA and CDR2 YSYEKL come from the germline V gene. Trimming took 0 bases from V and 8 from J, leaving 16 bases between them. Here the CDR3 reads CASSQEAAGLREKLFF. DNA of the CDR3: TGCGCCAGCAGCCAAGAGGCGGCAGGGTTGAGGGAAAAACTGTTTTTT.

A few counts support this clone. The rearrangement uses TRBV5-1 and TRBJ2-5, with D perhaps matching TRBD1 (6 bases). The CDR3 spans 14 residues. V gave up 2 bases and J gave up 5 bases, with 13 bases separating them. Germline CDR1 reads SGHRS; CDR2 reads YFSETQ. The CDR3 DNA reads TGCGCCAGCAGCTTCCAGGGGTTAGCCGAGACCCAGTACTTC. Protein product: CASSFQGLAETQYF.

The V call is TRBV7-9, the J call TRBJ2-5; 11 nucleotides agree with TRBD2. The trim removed 6 bases at V and 1 base at J, leaving 7 bases unmatched. The CDR3 is 16 amino acids. Germline assignment: CDR1 SEHNR and CDR2 FQNEAQ (reference sequence). The CDR3 nucleotides read TGTGCCAGCAGACAGGGACTAGCGGCAAGCCAAGAGACCCAGTACTTC. Translation gives CASRQGLAASQETQYF.

The chain links TRBV11-1 to TRBJ1-3; D is ambiguous. CDR3 length equals 15 residues. The germline V gene encodes CDR1 SGHAT and CDR2 FQDESV (reference sequence). V shed 5 bases and J shed 3 bases, with 14 bases lying between them. The CDR3, as DNA: TGTGCCAGCAGCGGAGAAGCGGGAGTTGGAAACACCATATATTTT. It specifies CASSGEAGVGNTIYF.

This clone was seen a handful of times. V usage is TRBV10-3 and J usage is TRBJ1-1; D is uncertain. Germline V gives CDR1 ENHRY, CDR2 SYGVKD. Trimming left V 3 bases short and J 1 base short, with 3 bases between. The CDR3 contains 12 residues. CDR3: CAISDWNTEAFF. For the CDR3, the DNA is TGTGCCATCAGTGACTGGAACACTGAAGCTTTCTTT.

This clone was counted between two and nine times. The rearrangement links TRBV30 to TRBJ1-2; tentative D call: TRBD1 (6 bases). From germline, CDR1 is GTSNPN and CDR2 SVGIG (reference sequence). CDR3 length equals 13 residues. The V and J ends lost 8 bases and 4 bases respectively, with 17 bases between them. The CDR3 DNA is TGTGCCAGCAGCCCGGGACATCGCTATGGCTACACCTTC. Translating gives CASSPGHRYGYTF.